The clone carrying this T cell receptor beta chain was counted once. The sample is drawn from a study of cytomegalovirus exposure and HLA in healthy donors. The CDR3 has 15 residues. V was pared by 1 base and J by 4 bases, with 5 bases of the junction left unmatched. Germline CDR1 reads SEHNR; CDR2 reads FQNEAQ (reference sequence). 60 Vbeta and 13 Jbeta primers were used in PCR. Only in-frame clones appear in the TCRdb table, and some are missing; sequencing was by immunoSEQ multiplex PCR. The sample yields tens of thousands of clones, over 75% seen once. The sequenced sample consisted of PBMCs. The chain joins TRBV7-9 to TRBJ2-7; 9 bases map to TRBD1. This TCR came from a male donor in good health and CMV-seronegative. The DNA of the CDR3 is TGTGCCAGCAGCTTAGAACCGGGACAGGGATACGAGCAGTACTTC. Translating gives CASSLEPGQGYEQYF.